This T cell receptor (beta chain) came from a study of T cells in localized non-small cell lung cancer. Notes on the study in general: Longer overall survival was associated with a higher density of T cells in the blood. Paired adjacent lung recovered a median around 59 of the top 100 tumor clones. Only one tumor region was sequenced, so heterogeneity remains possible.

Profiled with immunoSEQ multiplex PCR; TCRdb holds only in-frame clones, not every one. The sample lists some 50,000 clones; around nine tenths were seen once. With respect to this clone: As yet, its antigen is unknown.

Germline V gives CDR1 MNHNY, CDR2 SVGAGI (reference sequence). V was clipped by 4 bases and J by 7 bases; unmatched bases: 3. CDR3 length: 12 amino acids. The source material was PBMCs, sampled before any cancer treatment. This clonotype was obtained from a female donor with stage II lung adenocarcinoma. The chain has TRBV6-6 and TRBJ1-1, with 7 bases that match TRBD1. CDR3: CASSSTGDEAFF. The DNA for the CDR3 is TGTGCCAGCAGTTCTACAGGGGATGAAGCTTTCTTT.